The T cell receptor beta chain under discussion was sequenced for a study of blood T cell repertoires in COVID-19. Study in general: Material from acute and convalescent COVID-19 was sourced from the United States, Italy and Spain. The cDNA or gDNA used as material had been derived from T cells, B-cell-depleted T cells, or PBMCs.

Germline CDR1 MNHEY, CDR2 SVGAGI. The CDR3 contains 14 residues. V was pared by 5 bases and J by 4 bases, with 14 bases between. As handled by the study authors: By means of reference gene primer amplification, nucleated cell counts were estimated. TCRdb's copy holds only in-frame clones and misses some; the assay was immunoSEQ multiplex PCR. V and J calls plus clone size are reproduced from that table; the DNA served to infer D and trimming. Of tens of thousands of clones listed, nearly 80% are singletons. This sequence joins TRBV6-5 and TRBJ1-2, with D perhaps matching TRBD1 (5 bases). Sample: peripheral blood. The TCR was taken from a human donor in a cohort sampled during active COVID-19. The CDR3 DNA reads TGTGCCAGCAGTCCCGGGGGAAGCGCCTATGGCTACACCTTC. Protein product: CASSPGGSAYGYTF.